Below are 20 T cell receptor beta chains sequenced from a single sample in a study of OX40 agonist ivuxolimab in advanced cancers. The repertoire was sequenced with immunoSEQ multiplex PCR; TCRdb's copy has only in-frame clones and lacks some. This sample has 65,000 to 100,000 clones; 70% to 90% occur once, and the top ten carry 0.65% to 0.95%. Sequencing was performed on CD4+ or CD8+ T cells sorted from blood, taken in a trial of the OX40 agonist ivuxolimab. These receptors were collected from an adult with an advanced solid tumor such as melanoma, head and neck, liver or kidney cancer.

The chain recombines TRBV6-6 with TRBJ2-3; 8 bases agree with TRBD2. In germline, CDR1 is MNHNY, CDR2 SVGAGI (reference sequence). The CDR3 is 15 residues long. V gave up 6 bases and J gave up 4 bases; unmatched junction bases: 9. The CDR3 DNA reads as TGTGCCAGCAGCTCACAGCGGGGGTGGGCAGATACGCAGTATTTT. This translates into CASSSQRGWADTQYF.

The V gene is TRBV9, the J gene TRBJ2-3; tentative D call: TRBD2 (6 bases). This CDR3 has 17 residues. Trimming took 2 bases from V and 3 from J, leaving 19 bases between them. Looked up from germline, CDR1 is SGDLS and CDR2 is YYNGEE. The CDR3 loop is CASSVGVGGDLTDTQYF. The DNA for the CDR3 is TGTGCCAGCAGCGTGGGCGTGGGCGGGGACTTAACAGATACGCAGTATTTT.

This chain connects TRBV6-1 to TRBJ1-1; D possibly corresponds to TRBD1 (6 bases). Trimming cost V 1 base and J 8 bases, with 20 bases left between them. The germline V gene has CDR1 MNHNS and CDR2 SASEGT. This CDR3 has 16 amino acids. CDR3 bases: TGTGCCAGCAGTGAAGGAGGGCAGGGGAAGGGGCCAGAAGCTTTCTTT. Translating it yields CASSEGGQGKGPEAFF.

Within the sample, this clone is medium-sized. The chain's CDR3 is CATSRDLRVGRTEAFF. The CDR3 region has the DNA TGTGCCACCAGCAGAGATCTAAGGGTTGGGAGAACTGAAGCTTTCTTT. This chain joins TRBV15 and TRBJ1-1; D is undetermined. Germline V gene data show CDR1 as LNHNV and CDR2 as YYDKDF (reference sequence). The CDR3 extends over 16 amino acids. Deletions cut 0 bases from V and 5 bases from J, with 16 bases between.

Here the CDR3 DNA reads TGTGCCAGCACCAGACCGGGACTAGCGGGCACAGATACGCAGTATTTT. Protein sequence: CASTRPGLAGTDTQYF. The chain couples TRBV11-1 to TRBJ2-3; 11 bases map to TRBD2. CDR1 is SGHAT, CDR2 FQDESV, per germline (reference sequence). V dropped 7 bases and J dropped 1; count of bases not matched to a gene: 7. This CDR3 comprises 16 residues. The entire variable domain, with the rest obtained from reference TRBV11-1 and TRBJ2-3, is as follows: EAEVAQSPRYKITEKSQAVAFWCDPISGHATLYWYRQILGQGPELLVQFQDESVVDDSQLPKDRFSAERLKGVDSTLKIQPAELGDSAMYLCASTRPGLAGTDTQYFGPGTRLTVL.

This clone was counted a few times. The chain has TRBV28 and TRBJ1-5; D not resolved. The germline V gene has CDR1 MDHEN and CDR2 SYDVKM. Trimming removed 6 bases at V and 7 bases at J, with 13 bases between. The CDR3 contains 13 residues. The chain's CDR3 is CASSLQVEQPQHF. The DNA for the CDR3 is TGTGCCAGCAGCCTCCAAGTTGAGCAGCCCCAGCATTTT.

Concerning this clone itself: The CDR3 ends on some other residue instead of the conserved phenylalanine or tryptophan, so this is likely a read error. Because the CDR3's place on the DNA is in doubt, the DNA is left out and the CDR3 is given as listed by TCRdb. The rearrangement uses TRBV20-1 and TRBJ2-7; the table's D call TRBD1 went unverified against the DNA. Per the germline V gene, CDR1 is DFQATT and CDR2 is SNEGSKA (reference sequence). The CDR3 has 10 amino acids, counting both end residues. CDR3 region: CSAGGTGAVI.

The chain joins TRBV10-1 to TRBJ1-5; the D is unclear. CDR3 length: 12 residues. Deletions cut 2 bases from V and 3 bases from J, with 2 bases between. The V gene's germline CDR1 is WNHNN and CDR2 SYGVQD (reference sequence). The CDR3 spells CASSEDNQPQHF. The CDR3 DNA reads TGCGCCAGCAGTGAGGACAATCAGCCCCAGCATTTT.

The chain carries TRBV27 and TRBJ2-7; 7 bases are shared with TRBD2. Germline CDR1 reads MNHEY; CDR2 reads SMNVEV (reference sequence). The V gene end was trimmed by 5 bases and the J gene end by 1 base; junction bases not matched to a gene: 8. This CDR3 spans 15 amino acids. Here the CDR3 DNA reads TGTGCCAGCAGTCCCCTCGCGGGAGTTTCCTACGAGCAGTACTTC. It translates to CASSPLAGVSYEQYF.

The V and J genes are TRBV11-2 and TRBJ1-2; tentative D call: TRBD1 (6 bases). This CDR3 is built from 15 residues. The V end was cut by 5 bases, the J end by 1 base, with 14 bases between. CDR1 is SGHAT, CDR2 FQNNGV, per germline. The CDR3, as DNA: TGTGCCAGCAGCCCCCGGGACACCTTTAACTATGGCTACACCTTC. Amino acids: CASSPRDTFNYGYTF.

J is TRBJ1-3 and V is TRBV28; no reliable D call. Germline loops: CDR1 MDHEN, CDR2 SYDVKM. The length of the CDR3 is 14 residues. Trimming stripped 3 bases from V and 0 bases from J, with 6 bases between. CDR3 residues: CASSLGISGNTIYF. The CDR3 DNA follows: TGTGCCAGCAGTTTGGGGATCTCTGGAAACACCATATATTTT.

The chain carries TRBV28 and TRBJ2-1, with D maybe TRBD2 (6 bases). Germline CDR1 reads MDHEN; CDR2 reads SYDVKM. The CDR3 extends over 17 amino acids. V lost 2 bases, J lost 5 bases, and 19 bases lay in between. Here the CDR3 DNA reads TGTGCCAGCAGTTTAGGGGGGTGGGACGGTGTTAACAATGAGCAGTTCTTC. Amino acid sequence: CASSLGGWDGVNNEQFF.

V is TRBV14 and J is TRBJ2-5; either TRBD1 or TRBD2 may supply D (5 bases each). The J call may be faulty, since TRBJ2-7 better matches the DNA end. The CDR3 is 15 amino acids. CDR1 and CDR2 from the germline V gene are SGHDN and FVKESK. CDR3 nucleotide sequence: TGTGCCAGCAGCTTGGGACCCCCCGGGTTCTACGAGCAGTACTTC. It codes for CASSLGPPGFYEQYF.

This clone showed up just a few times. The chain couples TRBV19 to TRBJ2-7, with 7 positions matching TRBD1. From germline, CDR1 is LNHDA and CDR2 SQIVND (reference sequence). The CDR3 is made up of 15 amino acids. Losses at the gene ends were 3 bases for V and 1 base for J; bases not matched to a gene: 6. CDR3 amino acids: CASSILAGGSYEQYF. Written as DNA, the CDR3 is TGTGCCAGTAGTATCCTCGCAGGGGGTTCCTACGAGCAGTACTTC.

The genes are TRBV2 and TRBJ1-5; 8 bases agree with TRBD1. Per the germline V gene, CDR1 is SNHLY and CDR2 is FYNNEI. This CDR3 has 15 residues. V lost 2 bases to trimming and J lost 5 bases; unmatched junction nucleotides: 5. Here the CDR3 reads CASSEQGQVYQPQHF. The DNA of the CDR3 is TGTGCCAGCAGTGAACAGGGACAGGTTTATCAGCCCCAGCATTTT.

The V gene is TRBV18, the J gene TRBJ2-1; 10 bases map to TRBD2. The CDR3 contains 15 residues. Trimming cost V 1 base and J 5 bases; bases outside gene matches: 2. Per germline, CDR1 KGHSH and CDR2 LQKENI. The CDR3 DNA is TGTGCCAGCTCACCACGGACTAGCGGACACAATGAGCAGTTCTTC. Residues: CASSPRTSGHNEQFF.

The J gene is TRBJ1-1, the V gene TRBV6-5; a weak D match, TRBD1 (5 bases). V was pared by 7 bases and J by 0 bases, with 15 bases between. The CDR3 spans 15 residues. Per germline, CDR1 MNHEY and CDR2 SVGAGI. CDR3 DNA sequence: TGTGCCAGCAAATTCCTTTCCAGGGTGAACACTGAAGCTTTCTTT. Protein: CASKFLSRVNTEAFF.

This clone occurred once. The chain couples TRBV2 to TRBJ2-5, with TRBD2 matching over 7 bases. Matching the DNA end better, TRBJ2-7 makes the J call doubtful. The germline V gene has CDR1 SNHLY and CDR2 FYNNEI. The CDR3 runs to 12 residues. In DNA, the CDR3 is TGTGCCAGCACTAGCGGAGCCTACGAGCAGTACTTC. This gives the protein CASTSGAYEQYF.

V and J are TRBV7-2 and TRBJ1-5; D not resolved. This CDR3 is built from 15 residues. V shed 2 bases and J shed 5 bases, with 13 bases lying between them. Germline assignment: CDR1 SGHTA and CDR2 FQGNSA. The CDR3 DNA reads as TGTGCCAGCAGCTTAAGGGTTAGGGCCTATCAGCCCCAGCATTTT. Its translation: CASSLRVRAYQPQHF.

Only one count was recorded for this clone. This chain joins TRBV2 and TRBJ2-1; 14 bases align to TRBD2. Germline lookup yields CDR1 SNHLY and CDR2 FYNNEI. V shed 4 bases, J shed 2 bases, and the junction held 1 base outside the gene matches. The CDR3 consists of 16 residues. CDR3 sequence reads: CASSGLAGGPYNEQFF. The CDR3 DNA reads TGTGCCAGCAGTGGACTAGCGGGAGGGCCCTACAATGAGCAGTTCTTC.